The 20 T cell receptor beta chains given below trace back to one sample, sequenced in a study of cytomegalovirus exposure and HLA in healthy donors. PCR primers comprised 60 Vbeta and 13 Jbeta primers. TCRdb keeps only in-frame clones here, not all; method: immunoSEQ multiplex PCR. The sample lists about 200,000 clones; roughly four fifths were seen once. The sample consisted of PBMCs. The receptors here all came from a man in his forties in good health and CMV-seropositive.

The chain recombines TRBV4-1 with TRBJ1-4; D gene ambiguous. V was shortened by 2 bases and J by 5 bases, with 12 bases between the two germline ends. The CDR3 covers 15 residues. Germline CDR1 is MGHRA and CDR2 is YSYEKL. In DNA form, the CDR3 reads TGCGCCAGCAGCCAAAAAAGTGCGAAAAATGAAAAACTGTTTTTT. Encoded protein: CASSQKSAKNEKLFF.

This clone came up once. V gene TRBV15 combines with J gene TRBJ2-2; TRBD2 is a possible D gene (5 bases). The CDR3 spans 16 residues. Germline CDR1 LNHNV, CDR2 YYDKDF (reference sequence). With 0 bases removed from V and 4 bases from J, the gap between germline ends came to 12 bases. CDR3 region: CATSRDFSDVTGELFF. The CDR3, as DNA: TGTGCCACCAGCAGAGACTTTAGCGATGTCACCGGGGAGCTGTTTTTT. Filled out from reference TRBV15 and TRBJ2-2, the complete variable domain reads DAMVIQNPRYQVTQFGKPVTLSCSQTLNHNVMYWYQQKSSQAPKLLFHYYDKDFNNEADTPDNFQSRRPNTSFCFLDIRSPGLGDTAMYLCATSRDFSDVTGELFFGEGSRLTVL.

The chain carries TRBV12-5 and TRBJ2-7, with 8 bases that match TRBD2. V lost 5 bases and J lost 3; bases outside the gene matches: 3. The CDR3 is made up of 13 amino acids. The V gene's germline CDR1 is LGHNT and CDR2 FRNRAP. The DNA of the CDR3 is TGTGCTAGTGGTCCCAGCGGGAGCTACGAGCAGTACTTC. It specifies CASGPSGSYEQYF.

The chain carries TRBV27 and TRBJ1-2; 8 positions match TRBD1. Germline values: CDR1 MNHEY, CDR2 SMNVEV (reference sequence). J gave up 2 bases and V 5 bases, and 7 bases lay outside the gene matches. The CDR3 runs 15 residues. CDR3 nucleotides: TGTGCCAGCAGTCTCACATGGACAGGGAACTATGGCTACACCTTC. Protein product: CASSLTWTGNYGYTF.

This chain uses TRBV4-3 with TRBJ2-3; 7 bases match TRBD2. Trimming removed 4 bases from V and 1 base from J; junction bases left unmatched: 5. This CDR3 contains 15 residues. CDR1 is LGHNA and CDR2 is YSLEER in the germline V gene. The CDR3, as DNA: TGCGCCAGCAGCCCTTATGGACTAGGCACAGATACGCAGTATTTT. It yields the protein CASSPYGLGTDTQYF.

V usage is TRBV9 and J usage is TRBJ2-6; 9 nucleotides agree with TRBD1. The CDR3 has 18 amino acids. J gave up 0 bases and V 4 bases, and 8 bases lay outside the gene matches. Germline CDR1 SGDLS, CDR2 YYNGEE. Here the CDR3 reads CASSIPGTGNSGANVLTF. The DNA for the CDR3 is TGTGCCAGCAGCATCCCCGGGACAGGGAACTCTGGGGCCAACGTCCTGACTTTC.

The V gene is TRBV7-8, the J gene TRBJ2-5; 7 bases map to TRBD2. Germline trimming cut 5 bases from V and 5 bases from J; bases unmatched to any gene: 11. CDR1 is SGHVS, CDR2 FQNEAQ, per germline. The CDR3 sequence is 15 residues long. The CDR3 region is CASSPRGGGWETQYF. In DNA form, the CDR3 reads TGTGCCAGCAGCCCCCGTGGGGGAGGGTGGGAGACCCAGTACTTC.

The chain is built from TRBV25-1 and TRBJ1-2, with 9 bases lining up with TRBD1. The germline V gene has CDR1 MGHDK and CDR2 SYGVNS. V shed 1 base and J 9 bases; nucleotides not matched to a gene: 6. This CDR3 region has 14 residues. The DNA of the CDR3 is TGTGCCAGCAGTGAATTGGGGACAGGGAAGCGCTACACCTTC. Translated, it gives CASSELGTGKRYTF.

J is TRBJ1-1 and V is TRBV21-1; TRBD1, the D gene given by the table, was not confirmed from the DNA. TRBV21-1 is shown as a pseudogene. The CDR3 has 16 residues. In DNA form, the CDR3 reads TGTGCCAGCAATTCCGGGACAGGGGGTCCGGACACTGAAGCTTTCTTT. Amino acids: CASNSGTGGPDTEAFF.

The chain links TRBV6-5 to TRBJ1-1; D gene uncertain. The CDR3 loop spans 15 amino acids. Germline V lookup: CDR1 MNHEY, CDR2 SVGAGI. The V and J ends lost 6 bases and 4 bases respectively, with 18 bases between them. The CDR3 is CASRRTGSVGTEAFF. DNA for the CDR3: TGTGCCAGCAGGAGGACGGGGTCCGTGGGCACTGAAGCTTTCTTT.

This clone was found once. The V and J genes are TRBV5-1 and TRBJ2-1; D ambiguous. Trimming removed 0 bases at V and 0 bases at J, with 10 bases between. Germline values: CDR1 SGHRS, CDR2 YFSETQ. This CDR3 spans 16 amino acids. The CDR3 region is CASSLVPSSSYNEQFF. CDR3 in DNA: TGCGCCAGCAGCTTGGTTCCTTCTAGCTCCTACAATGAGCAGTTCTTC.

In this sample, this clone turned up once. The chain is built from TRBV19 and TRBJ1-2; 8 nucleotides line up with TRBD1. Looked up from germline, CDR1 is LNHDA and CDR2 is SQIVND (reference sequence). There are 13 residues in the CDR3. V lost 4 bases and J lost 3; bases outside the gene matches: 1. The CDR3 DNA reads TGTGCCAGTAGTACGGACAGGGACTATGGCTACACCTTC. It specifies CASSTDRDYGYTF.

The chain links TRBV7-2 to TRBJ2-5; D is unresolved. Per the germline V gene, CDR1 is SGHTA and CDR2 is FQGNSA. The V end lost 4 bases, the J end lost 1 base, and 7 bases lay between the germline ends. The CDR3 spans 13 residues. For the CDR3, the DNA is TGTGCCAGCAGCTCCCGGGTCCAAGAGACCCAGTACTTC. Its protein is CASSSRVQETQYF.

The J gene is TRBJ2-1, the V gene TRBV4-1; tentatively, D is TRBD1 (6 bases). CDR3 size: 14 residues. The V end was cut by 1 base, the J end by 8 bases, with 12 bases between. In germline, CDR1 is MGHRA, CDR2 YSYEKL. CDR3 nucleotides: TGCGCCAGCAGCCAAGCACAGGGTTTAGATGAGCAGTTCTTC. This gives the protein CASSQAQGLDEQFF.

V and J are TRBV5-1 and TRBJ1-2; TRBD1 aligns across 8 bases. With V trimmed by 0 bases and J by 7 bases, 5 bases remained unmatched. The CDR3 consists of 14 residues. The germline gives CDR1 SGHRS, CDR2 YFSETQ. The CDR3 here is CASSLGQGARGYTF. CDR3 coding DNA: TGCGCCAGCAGCTTGGGGCAGGGGGCGCGTGGCTACACCTTC.

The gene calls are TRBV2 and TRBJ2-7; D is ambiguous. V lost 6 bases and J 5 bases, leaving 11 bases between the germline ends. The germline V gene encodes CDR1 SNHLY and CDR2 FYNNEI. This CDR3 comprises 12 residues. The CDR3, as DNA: TGTGCCAGCAGGCCCTCGGTAGACGAGCAGTACTTC. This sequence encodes CASRPSVDEQYF. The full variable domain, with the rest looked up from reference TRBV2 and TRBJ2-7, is EPEVTQTPSHQVTQMGQEVILRCVPISNHLYFYWYRQILGQKVEFLVSFYNNEISEKSEIFDDQFSVERPDGSNFTLKIRSTKLEDSAMYFCASRPSVDEQYFGPGTRLTVT.

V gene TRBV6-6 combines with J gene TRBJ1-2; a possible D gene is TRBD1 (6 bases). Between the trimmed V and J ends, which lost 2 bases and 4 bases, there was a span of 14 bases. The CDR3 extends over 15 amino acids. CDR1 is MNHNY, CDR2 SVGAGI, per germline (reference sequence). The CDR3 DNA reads TGTGCCAGCAGTTACACCTTAACAGGGACCTATGGCTACACCTTC. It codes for CASSYTLTGTYGYTF.

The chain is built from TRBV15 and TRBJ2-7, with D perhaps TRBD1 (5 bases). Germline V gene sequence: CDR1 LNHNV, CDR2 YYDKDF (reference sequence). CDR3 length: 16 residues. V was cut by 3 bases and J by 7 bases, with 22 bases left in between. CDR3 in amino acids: CATSRYPTDTLLEQYF. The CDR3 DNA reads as TGTGCCACCAGCAGGTACCCGACGGACACCCTTCTAGAGCAGTACTTC.

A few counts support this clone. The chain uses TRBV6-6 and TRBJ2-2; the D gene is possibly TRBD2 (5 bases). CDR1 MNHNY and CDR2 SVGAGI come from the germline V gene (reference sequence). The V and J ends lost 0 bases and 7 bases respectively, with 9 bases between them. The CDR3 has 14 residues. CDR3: CASSYSSGIGELFF. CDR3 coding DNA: TGTGCCAGCAGTTACTCGTCGGGGATCGGGGAGCTGTTTTTT.

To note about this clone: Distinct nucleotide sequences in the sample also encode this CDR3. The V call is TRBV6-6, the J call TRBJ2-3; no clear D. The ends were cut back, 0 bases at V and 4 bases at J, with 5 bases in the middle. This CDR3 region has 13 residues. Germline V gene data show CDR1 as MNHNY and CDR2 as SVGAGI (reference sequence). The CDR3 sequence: CASSYSSADTQYF. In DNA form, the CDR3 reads TGTGCCAGCAGTTACTCAAGCGCAGATACGCAGTATTTT.